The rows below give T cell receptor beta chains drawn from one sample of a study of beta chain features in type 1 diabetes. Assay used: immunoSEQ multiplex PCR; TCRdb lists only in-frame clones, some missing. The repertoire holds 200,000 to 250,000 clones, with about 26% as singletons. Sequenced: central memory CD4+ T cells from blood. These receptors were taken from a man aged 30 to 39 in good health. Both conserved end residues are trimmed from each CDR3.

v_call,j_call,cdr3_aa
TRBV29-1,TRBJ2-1,SVGGGGHEQF
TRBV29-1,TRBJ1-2,SVDRDYGYT
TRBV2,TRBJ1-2,ASSWTDGYT
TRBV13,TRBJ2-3,ASTVGTARDTQY
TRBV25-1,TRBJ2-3,ASQKGGFTDTQY
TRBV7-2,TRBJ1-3,ASSPGRDGNTIY
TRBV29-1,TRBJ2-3,SVGLAGAYTDTQY
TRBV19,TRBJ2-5,ATGRLETQY
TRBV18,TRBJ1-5,ASSPFRGGNQPQH
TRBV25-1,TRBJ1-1,ASSGAANTEAF
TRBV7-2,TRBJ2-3,ASSAGTSARGDTQY
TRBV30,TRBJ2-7,AWSVRPDHEQY
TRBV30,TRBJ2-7,AWSGTGKEQY
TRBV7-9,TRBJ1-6,ASRTGEGNSPLH
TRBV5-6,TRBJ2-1,ASSLDLAGANEQF
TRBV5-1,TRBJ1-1,ASSGGRTVDTEAF
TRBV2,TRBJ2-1,ASRVLLAGGDNEQF
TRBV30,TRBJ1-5,AWGQGTSNQPQH
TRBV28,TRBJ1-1,ASTQGGLHTEAF
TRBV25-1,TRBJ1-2,ASSDPGALAYGYT
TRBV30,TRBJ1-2,AWRTLGGIGYT
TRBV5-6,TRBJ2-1,ASSFGTGDPLYNEQF
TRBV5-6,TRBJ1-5,ASSFGSTNQPQH
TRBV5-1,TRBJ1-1,ASSLGPKNTEAF
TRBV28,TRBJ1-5,ASSSALGVNNQPQH
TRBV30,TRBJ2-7,AWSGERGPASIYEQY
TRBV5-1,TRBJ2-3,ASSGPGQGGTDTQY
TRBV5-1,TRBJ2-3,ASSLVREEDTQY
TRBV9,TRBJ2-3,ASSVAPEDTQY
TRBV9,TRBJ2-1,ASSVGGRWDEQF
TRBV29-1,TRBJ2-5,SVAAGGRETQY
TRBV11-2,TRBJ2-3,ASSHLAGKGLDTQY
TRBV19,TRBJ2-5,ASSIEETQY
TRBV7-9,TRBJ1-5,ASSQGVNQPQH
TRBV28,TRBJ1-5,ASSFRRQGGQPQH
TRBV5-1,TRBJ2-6,ASSLGSGANVLT
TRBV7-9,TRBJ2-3,ASSSGLAVTDTQY
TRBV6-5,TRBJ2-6,ASSYSRSGGANVLT
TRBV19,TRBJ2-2,ASHYTGELF
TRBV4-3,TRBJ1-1,ASSQDRSVEAF
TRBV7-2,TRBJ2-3,ASTKDGTDTQY
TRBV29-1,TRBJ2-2,SVEPANTGELF
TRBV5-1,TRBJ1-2,ASSLGEAGNGYT
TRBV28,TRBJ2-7,ASSQGGSSYEQY
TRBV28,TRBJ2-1,ASSLGTDYNEQF
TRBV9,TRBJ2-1,ASSVVGPDNEQF
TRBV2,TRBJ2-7,ASSELRQYEQY
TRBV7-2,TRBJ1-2,ASSPPFGGTEGYT
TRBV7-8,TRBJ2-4,ASSLAPASGINIQY
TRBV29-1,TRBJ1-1,SVRGNTEAF
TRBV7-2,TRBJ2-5,ASSHTTQY
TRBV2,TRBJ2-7,ASSAGQAREQY
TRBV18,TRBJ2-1,ASSPVNYGNEQF
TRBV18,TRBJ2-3,ASSAGQAPDTQY